Reported below is one T cell receptor beta chain. This specimen comes from a study of shared clonotypes between healthy human individuals. Method: immunoSEQ multiplex PCR; TCRdb's copy keeps in-frame clones and lacks some. The data show some 980,000 clones, with over 60% seen just once and about 1.5% held by the top ten. This CDR3 is 15 amino acids long. The V end was cut by 5 bases, the J end by 6 bases, with 14 bases between. Germline V gene data show CDR1 as SNHLY and CDR2 as FYNNEI. This chain uses TRBV2 with TRBJ1-6, with D perhaps TRBD1 (6 bases). Sequenced sample: memory CD4+ T cells sorted from blood. Stated subset: CD45RA-negative fraction. The TCR sequence derives from a man between 18 and 29 years old in good health. CDR3 in DNA: TGTGCCAGCAGTCCCACGGGGGCGGTTAATTCACCCCTCCACTTT. This sequence encodes CASSPTGAVNSPLHF.